The rows below give T cell receptor beta chains drawn from one sample of a study of cytotoxic CD8 clonotypes in ibrutinib-treated CLL. TCRdb keeps only in-frame clones here, not all; method: immunoSEQ multiplex PCR. The sample holds about 120,000 clones, roughly 60% seen once. The sample was PBMCs, taken after 24 months of ibrutinib treatment. These receptors came from a human donor with chronic lymphocytic leukemia. CDR3s include the opening cysteine and the closing phenylalanine or tryptophan. D genes are given only for firm matches. Clone size is not always given. Where it is, it says once, few, many or a class for expanded clones.

clone_size | d_call | j_call | v_call | cdr3_nt | cdr3_aa
- | TRBD1 | TRBJ1-1 | TRBV4-2 | TGTGCCAGCAGCCAGACCAACAGGGGAAACACTGAAGCTTTCTTT | CASSQTNRGNTEAFF
- | - | TRBJ2-7 | TRBV5-1 | TGCGCCAGCAGCTTGGGGACAGTACCGGGGCAGTACTTC | CASSLGTVPGQYF
few | - | TRBJ1-2 | TRBV30 | TGTGCCTGTTTACAGGGTTTTGGCTACACCTTC | CACLQGFGYTF
- | - | TRBJ2-5 | TRBV9 | TGTGCCAGCAGCCCCTTTTTGGGGGGCCCAGAGACCCAGTACTTC | CASSPFLGGPETQYF
- | TRBD2 | TRBJ2-7 | TRBV7-7 | TGTGCCAGCAGCTTAGGACTAGCGGACAGCTCCTACGAGCAGTACTTC | CASSLGLADSSYEQYF
- | - | TRBJ1-4 | TRBV10-2 | TGCGCCAGCAGGGACGTGGGGGGGGGAGCAACTAATGAAAAACTGTTTTTT | CASRDVGGGATNEKLFF
- | - | TRBJ1-1 | TRBV29-1 | TGCAGCGCCCAGGGGTCGGGGAGGGCGAACACTGAAGCTTTCTTT | CSAQGSGRANTEAFF
- | TRBD1 | TRBJ1-2 | TRBV6-5 | TGTGCCAGCACCCAAAGGGACAGGGGGGCAAATGGCTACACCTTC | CASTQRDRGANGYTF
few | TRBD1 | TRBJ1-5 | TRBV5-1 | TGCGCCAGCAGCTACACAGGGGGCGACGGCCAGCCCCAGCATTTT | CASSYTGGDGQPQHF
many | - | TRBJ1-1 | TRBV11-2 | TGTGCCAGCAGCCCGGGGACGGGGAACACTGAAGCTTTCTTT | CASSPGTGNTEAFF
- | TRBD1 | TRBJ1-5 | TRBV7-8 | TGTGCCAGCAGCGTTTCGGACAGGCTGAATAGCAATCAGCCCCAGCATTTT | CASSVSDRLNSNQPQHF
- | TRBD1 | TRBJ1-4 | TRBV30 | TGTGCCTGGAGTGTATTGGGCGGGGGACAGAATGAAAAACTGTTTTTT | CAWSVLGGGQNEKLFF
few | TRBD2 | TRBJ2-4 | TRBV11-3 | TGTGCCAGCAGCTTCCGGACTAGCGGGGAAGCCAAAAACATTCAGTACTTC | CASSFRTSGEAKNIQYF
- | - | TRBJ2-5 | TRBV18 | TGTGCCAGCTCACCACCAAACTCGGAGACCCAGTACTTC | CASSPPNSETQYF
- | - | TRBJ1-3 | TRBV25-1 | TGTGCCAGCAGAAAGACAGATGCTTTCTCTGGAAACACCATATATTTT | CASRKTDAFSGNTIYF
- | - | TRBJ2-7 | TRBV6-5 | TGTGCCAGCAGTTATTCCACTGGATCGGCCCCCTACGAGCAGTACTTC | CASSYSTGSAPYEQYF
- | - | TRBJ1-6 | TRBV2 | TGTGCCAGCAGTGAAGGGGCAGGGGATAATTCACCCCTCCACTTT | CASSEGAGDNSPLHF